A selection of T cell receptor beta chains follows, all from one sample in a study of cytomegalovirus exposure and HLA in healthy donors. Generated by immunoSEQ multiplex PCR, the TCRdb table keeps only in-frame clones and is missing some. This sample carries around 100,000 clones, 65% of them seen once, and the ten largest clones take less than 4.5%. Source material: PBMCs. These receptors were collected from a man younger than 40 in good health and CMV-seropositive. The CDR3 runs from the conserved cysteine through the conserved F or W. Fields, in order: V gene, J gene, CDR3 protein.

>TRBV5-1|TRBJ1-2
CASSLGTSNYGYTF
>TRBV11-2|TRBJ1-6
CASSHHRGNRNSPLHF
>TRBV6-5|TRBJ2-7
CASSYRPDRKRYF
>TRBV5-1|TRBJ2-5
CASSFGSVKTQETQYF
>TRBV5-6|TRBJ2-5
CASSSPGGRETQYF
>TRBV7-9|TRBJ1-2
CASRRDSQNGYTF
>TRBV27|TRBJ1-1
CASSPGGEGTEAFF
>TRBV4-2|TRBJ1-2
CASSQDWTIPDYGYTF
>TRBV18|TRBJ1-5
CASSLQTGGLGNQPQHF
>TRBV5-4|TRBJ2-3
CASSGGQGSTDTQYF
>TRBV10-3|TRBJ1-2
CAIRLGGDGYTF
>TRBV5-1|TRBJ1-2
CASSLETPNYGYTF
>TRBV5-5|TRBJ1-2
CASSSPGQELYYGYTF
>TRBV5-1|TRBJ2-1
CASSSQGLAGMNNEQFF
>TRBV5-8|TRBJ1-5
CASRTEGVSNQPQHF
>TRBV5-4|TRBJ1-2
CASSFPLGANYGYTF
>TRBV9|TRBJ2-1
CASSEEGSSYNEQFF
>TRBV11-2|TRBJ2-2
CASSPLGTGELFF
>TRBV7-9|TRBJ1-2
CASSRTGMDGYTF
>TRBV9|TRBJ2-7
CASSVGVGAAYEQYF
>TRBV13|TRBJ1-2
CASSPSTGQGVNYGYTF
>TRBV5-1|TRBJ1-6
CASSLWEGGESPLHF
>TRBV6-5|TRBJ1-5
CASSYVPSGQPQHF
>TRBV6-1|TRBJ2-7
CASSWTGRKYEQYF
>TRBV2|TRBJ2-7
CASSEQASYEQYF
>TRBV4-1|TRBJ1-4
CASSLTGGSDNEKLFF
>TRBV6-5|TRBJ2-5
CASSDPGGTQYF
>TRBV5-1|TRBJ2-3
CASSLQGVRVTDTQYF
>TRBV29-1|TRBJ2-3
CSVDRTSGFTQYF
>TRBV7-9|TRBJ1-3
CASSLEQLSGTIYF
>TRBV6-5|TRBJ2-7
CASRSPGIYEQYF
>TRBV5-4|TRBJ2-2
CASSLGVTDTGELFF
>TRBV27|TRBJ2-7
CASSPRTVRYEQYF
>TRBV5-4|TRBJ1-5
CASSFGAGGDQPQHF
>TRBV6-6|TRBJ1-2
CASMRTGGGLGYTF
>TRBV25-1|TRBJ2-5
CASSPPWGEIGSETQYF
>TRBV6-6|TRBJ1-2
CASSLIRQKEGYTF
>TRBV4-1|TRBJ2-1
CASSQLEGTNEQFF
>TRBV11-3|TRBJ2-1
CASSFRSGGEQFF
>TRBV20-1|TRBJ2-7
CSARAGYEQYF
>TRBV7-9|TRBJ2-7
CASSPPGHPYEQYF
>TRBV7-9|TRBJ2-3
CASSLGLAGSDTQYF
>TRBV6-1|TRBJ2-5
CASTLPRVQQETQYF
>TRBV5-1|TRBJ2-7
CASSGRGIYEQYF
>TRBV6-5|TRBJ2-7
CASSYSRGTYEQYF
>TRBV6-6|TRBJ1-2
CASSYGRSANYGYTF
>TRBV5-4|TRBJ2-1
CASRELAGRYNEQFF
>TRBV4-2|TRBJ2-3
CASSLNAYTDTQYF
>TRBV7-9|TRBJ1-3
CASSPQEGNTIYF
>TRBV14|TRBJ1-6
CASSQAGTQYNSPLHF
>TRBV30|TRBJ2-1
CAWTSSGPEQFF
>TRBV19|TRBJ2-1
CASSSGFLVDEQFF
>TRBV7-9|TRBJ1-2
CASSSDSYGYTF
>TRBV6-4|TRBJ2-1
CASSRSGGVYNEQFF
>TRBV6-5|TRBJ1-1
CASNTGGNTEAFF
>TRBV2|TRBJ1-2
CAGAVANYGYTF
>TRBV4-1|TRBJ1-1
CASSQAFGGSGTEAFF
>TRBV29-1|TRBJ1-4
CSVEEGVGKLFF
>TRBV4-1|TRBJ1-1
CASSQDRNRGRKNTEAFF